Listed below are T cell receptor beta chains from one sample, sequenced in a study of blood T cell repertoires in COVID-19. Produced via immunoSEQ multiplex PCR; TCRdb's table is partial and in-frame only. The sample consists of roughly 250,000 clones, around 86% of them appearing once. Source material: peripheral blood. Source of these receptors: a woman aged 55-75 years with active or convalescent COVID-19. The CDR3 runs from the conserved cysteine through the conserved F or W. The D gene is left open where the match is weak.

>TRBV2|NA|TRBJ1-6
CATRGLYENSPLHF
>TRBV7-2|NA|TRBJ2-1
CASSQPGLTEQFF
>TRBV27|TRBD1|TRBJ1-5
CASSPRQGTQPQHF
>TRBV19|NA|TRBJ1-2
CASSTTSDSYGYTF
>TRBV6-1|NA|TRBJ1-6
CASSEVWRGSPLHF
>TRBV19|TRBD1|TRBJ2-7
CASSIRDSYEQYF
>TRBV11-2|NA|TRBJ1-5
CASSLSDNQPQHF
>TRBV4-1|TRBD1|TRBJ2-6
CASSQAKTGGLSGANVLTF
>TRBV5-1|TRBD2|TRBJ2-7
CASSASGLPYEQYF
>TRBV19|NA|TRBJ1-2
CASSGRGGGYGYTF
>TRBV10-1|NA|TRBJ2-7
CASSESGRSYEQYF
>TRBV5-8|NA|TRBJ1-1
CASTISPGEPENTEAFF
>TRBV19|NA|TRBJ2-3
CASSARDTSTDTQYF
>TRBV19|TRBD2|TRBJ2-1
CASQSLGLAGDNEQFF
>TRBV19|NA|TRBJ1-6
CAAREKYNSPLHF
>TRBV6-5|TRBD1|TRBJ2-1
CASSFTDRAYNEQFF
>TRBV19|TRBD1|TRBJ1-2
CASSIPDRVYGYTF
>TRBV27|NA|TRBJ1-3
CASRQISGNTIYF
>TRBV10-3|NA|TRBJ2-7
CAISEIGQPATYEQYF
>TRBV5-6|NA|TRBJ2-3
CASSLQGAADTQYF
>TRBV4-3|NA|TRBJ1-5
CASSQEWGGAGQPQHF
>TRBV3-1/TRBV3-2|NA|TRBJ1-1
CASSQVSGAGVLRRRGNTEAFF
>TRBV7-6|NA|TRBJ1-5
CASSLGKGGNQPQHF
>TRBV24-1|TRBD1|TRBJ2-2
CATSDSQGIPANTGELFF